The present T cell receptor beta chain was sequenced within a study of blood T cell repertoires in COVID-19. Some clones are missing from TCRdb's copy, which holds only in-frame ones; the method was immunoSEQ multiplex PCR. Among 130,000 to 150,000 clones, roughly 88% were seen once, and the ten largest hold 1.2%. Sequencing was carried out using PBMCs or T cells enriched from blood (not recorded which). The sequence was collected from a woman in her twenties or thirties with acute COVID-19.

This chain's CDR3 is CAWSGGGNTEAFF. The CDR3 nucleotides are TGTGCCTGGAGTGGGGGGGGGAACACTGAAGCTTTCTTT. The rearrangement uses TRBV30 and TRBJ1-1, with D perhaps TRBD1 (5 bases). Trimming removed 1 base from V and 1 base from J, with 7 bases in between. The CDR3 is made up of 13 amino acids. Germline CDR1 and CDR2: GTSNPN and SVGIG (reference sequence).